This T cell receptor beta chain was identified during a study of identifying expanded T cells in peripheral blood. Study conclusions and caveats: Over approximately two and four weeks, about 16.4 and 19 clones changed, versus 1.2 between replicates. Across healthy donors, higher total template counts meant significantly greater roughly two-week count variance.

This clone was detected only once. Its matching antigen is unknown. The protocol was immunoSEQ multiplex PCR, while the TCRdb copy is restricted to in-frame clones and leaves out a portion. This table holds about 100,000 clones, 70% to 90% found once. Trimming shortened V by 1 base and J by 8 bases, and 13 bases separated the two germline ends. Germline CDR1 is SNHLY and CDR2 is FYNNEI. The length of the CDR3 is 14 residues. No infections or other immune events were documented during collection. V gene TRBV2 combines with J gene TRBJ2-3; possibly TRBD2 for D (5 bases). The TCR comes from a person aged 18 to 75 in good health. The sequenced sample was blood. CDR3 in amino acids: CASSEVNGAGTQYF. In DNA form, the CDR3 reads TGTGCCAGCAGTGAAGTGAACGGCGCGGGTACGCAGTATTTT.